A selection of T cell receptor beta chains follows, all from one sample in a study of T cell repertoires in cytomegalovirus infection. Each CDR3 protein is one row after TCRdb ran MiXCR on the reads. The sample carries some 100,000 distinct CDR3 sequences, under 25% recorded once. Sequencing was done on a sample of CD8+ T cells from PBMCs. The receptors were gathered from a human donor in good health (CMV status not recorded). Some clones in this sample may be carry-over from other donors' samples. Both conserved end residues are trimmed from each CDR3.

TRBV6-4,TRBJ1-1,ASSSGEGTEAF
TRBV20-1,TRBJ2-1,SARGTYDYNEQF
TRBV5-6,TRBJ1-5,ASSLANQDPNQPQH
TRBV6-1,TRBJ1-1,ASTQGRQPEAF
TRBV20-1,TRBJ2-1,SARDGLAGVDEQF
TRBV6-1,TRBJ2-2,AVSDRAANTGELF
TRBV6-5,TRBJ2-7,ASSYCGREDFYEQY
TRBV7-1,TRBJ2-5,ASSSPFGGETQY
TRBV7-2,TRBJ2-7,ASSQNFYEQY
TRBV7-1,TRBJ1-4,ASSPPRRTSTNDKLF
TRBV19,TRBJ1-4,ASNGRGWEKLF
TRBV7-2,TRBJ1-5,ASSLYPEDQPQH
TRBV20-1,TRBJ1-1,SARLWEAF
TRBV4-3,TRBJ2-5,ASSQDWGRGRLKTQY
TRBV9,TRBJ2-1,ASSVVGDGDNEQF
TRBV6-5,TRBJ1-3,ASSYGAGLNTIY
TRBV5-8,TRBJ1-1,ASSLEPGQGIMNTEAF
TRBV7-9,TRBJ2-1,ASSSPISDREDNEQF